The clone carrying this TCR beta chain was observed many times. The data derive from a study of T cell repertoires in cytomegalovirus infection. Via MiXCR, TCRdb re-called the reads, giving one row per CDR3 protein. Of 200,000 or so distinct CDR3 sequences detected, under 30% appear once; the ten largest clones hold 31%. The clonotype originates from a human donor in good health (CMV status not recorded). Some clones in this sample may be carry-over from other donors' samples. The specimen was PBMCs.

The CDR3 loop is CASSLARGGSNEKLFF. In nucleotides, the CDR3 is TGTGCCAGCAGCTTAGCGCGGGGGGGCAGTAATGAAAAACTGTTTTTT. The chain uses TRBV7-2 and TRBJ1-4; a possible D gene is TRBD1 (6 bases). The CDR3 loop spans 16 amino acids. Germline-derived CDR1 and CDR2 are SGHTA and FQGNSA. V dropped 0 bases and J dropped 4 bases, with 12 bases sitting between them. Based on the CDR3 plus reference TRBV7-2 and TRBJ1-4, the full variable domain is GAGVSQSPSNKVTEKGKDVELRCDPISGHTALYWYRQSLGQGLEFLIYFQGNSAPDKSGLPSDRFSAERTGGSVSTLTIQRTQQEDSAVYLCASSLARGGSNEKLFFGSGTQLSVL.